The 9 T cell receptor beta chains below all came from one sample that was sequenced in a study of blood T cell repertoires in COVID-19. Repertoires were generated with immunoSEQ multiplex PCR, while TCRdb's copy carries only in-frame clones and drops some. The sample has some 210,000 clones; roughly 80% are singletons. Sequences were obtained from peripheral blood. The receptors shown here come from a human donor in a cohort sampled during active COVID-19.

The V and J genes are TRBV4-1 and TRBJ2-2; 8 bases match TRBD1. The CDR3 contains 15 residues. From germline, CDR1 is MGHRA and CDR2 YSYEKL. The ends lost 1 base at V and 5 bases at J; junction bases unmatched: 3. The DNA for the CDR3 is TGCGCCAGCAGCCAAGGCCAGGGGGCGACCGGGGAGCTGTTTTTT. This translates into CASSQGQGATGELFF.

V is TRBV11-1 and J is TRBJ2-6, with D uncertain. Germline V gene sequence: CDR1 SGHAT, CDR2 FQDESV (reference sequence). Trimming stripped 5 bases from V and 0 bases from J, with 11 bases between. The CDR3 has 16 amino acids. DNA of the CDR3: TGTGCCAGCAGCCATCATCTAGGCTCTGGGGCCAACGTCCTGACTTTC. Translating gives CASSHHLGSGANVLTF.

The chain links TRBV11-2 to TRBJ1-4; the match to TRBD1 covers 8 bases. CDR1 and CDR2 (germline): SGHAT, FQNNGV. J was trimmed by 8 bases and V by 5 bases; bases with no gene match: 7. The CDR3 is 14 amino acids. CDR3 residues: CASSGTGLREKLFF. CDR3 in DNA: TGTGCCAGCAGCGGGACAGGTTTGCGAGAAAAACTGTTTTTT.

This chain uses TRBV18 with TRBJ1-4; D not resolved. This CDR3 is 11 amino acids long. CDR1 and CDR2 from the germline V gene are KGHSH and LQKENI. V was trimmed by 6 bases and J by 11 bases, leaving 10 bases between them. This CDR3 reads CASSLEEKLFF. In DNA, the CDR3 is TGTGCCAGCTCGCTCGAAGAGAAACTGTTTTTT.

The chain carries TRBV27 and TRBJ2-2; D is uncertain. CDR3 size: 14 residues. Trimming removed 6 bases at V and 9 bases at J, with 17 bases between. Germline V CDR1 and CDR2: MNHEY, SMNVEV (reference sequence). CDR3 loop: CASRGANQARELFF. The CDR3 DNA reads as TGTGCCAGCAGAGGAGCCAACCAAGCCCGGGAGCTGTTTTTT.

The J gene is TRBJ2-3, the V gene TRBV12-5, with 10 nucleotides matching TRBD2. V shed 6 bases, J shed 3 bases, and the junction held 9 bases outside the gene matches. The CDR3 is 16 amino acids. CDR1 and CDR2 (germline): LGHNT, FRNRAP. Here the CDR3 DNA reads TGTGCTAGTGGACCGGTAGCGGGGGGCCCTACAGATACGCAGTATTTT. This translates into CASGPVAGGPTDTQYF.

The chain employs TRBV5-1 and TRBJ2-2; 10 nucleotides align to TRBD1. This CDR3 has 16 residues. The germline CDR1 and CDR2 sequences are SGHRS and YFSETQ. Trimming took 3 bases from V and 6 from J; bases not matched to a gene: 8. This CDR3 is CASSSFLGQGAGELFF. DNA for the CDR3: TGCGCCAGCAGCTCGTTCCTCGGACAGGGGGCCGGGGAGCTGTTTTTT.

This clone was seen ten or more times. The V gene is TRBV12-3 or TRBV12-4, the J gene TRBJ2-7; D ambiguous. The CDR3 is 12 amino acids. The germline V and J ends were trimmed by 3 bases and 2 bases, with 5 bases remaining between them. In DNA, the CDR3 is TGTGCCAGCAGTTTTTTAGCCTACGAGCAGTACTTC. It translates to CASSFLAYEQYF.

This clone was observed once. The V call is TRBV29-1, the J call TRBJ2-5; 9 positions agree with TRBD1. CDR3 length: 16 residues. Looked up from germline, CDR1 is SQVTM and CDR2 is ANQGSEA. The junction had 12 bases not matched to a gene; V was cut back by 2 bases and J by 5 bases. In DNA form, the CDR3 reads TGCAGCGTTGAATCTCGGGACAGGGTTCCGGGGGAGACCCAGTACTTC. Translation gives CSVESRDRVPGETQYF.